Here is one TCR beta chain with its context. Stated treatment: oral pan-JAK inhibitor, 5-10 mg twice daily. The CDR3 has 15 amino acids. Germline-derived CDR1 and CDR2 are MNHEY and SMNVEV (reference sequence). Trimming took 0 bases from V and 4 from J, leaving 12 bases between them. The data stem from a study of CD8+ T cells in alopecia areata. About the study: Oral tofacitinib (5 to 10 mg twice daily) was administered to treated patients.

cDNA prepared by RNA extraction and subsequent reverse transcription served as the template for sequencing. Profiled with immunoSEQ multiplex PCR; TCRdb holds only in-frame clones, not every one. The sample has 79,000 or so clones, roughly 70% seen once. The chain has TRBV27 and TRBJ1-1; possibly TRBD1 for D (6 bases). This TCR came from a human donor with alopecia areata. The sequences come from CD8+ T cells sorted from blood, collected at week 24, from a patient treated with tofacitinib. The CDR3, as DNA: TGTGCCAGCAGTTTATCAGCGGGGGGCGCCACTGAAGCTTTCTTT. Encoded protein: CASSLSAGGATEAFF.